A single sample is the source of the 23 T cell receptor beta chains below, sequenced in a study of shared clonotypes between healthy human individuals. Here immunoSEQ multiplex PCR was the method, and the copy in TCRdb shows in-frame clones only, minus some. The top ten clones hold 24% of a sample with some 120,000 clones, around 68% of them seen once. Sequencing was done on a sample of memory CD8+ T cells sorted from blood. Subset here: CD45RO+ cells pooled with CCR7-negative TemRA cells. These receptors were taken from a woman aged 30 to 39 in good health.

The CDR3 protein is CASSYVTGGPYEQYF. CDR3 coding DNA: TGTGCCAGCAGTTACGTCACGGGAGGACCCTACGAGCAGTACTTC. V and J are TRBV6-6 and TRBJ2-7, with 7 bases lining up with TRBD2. V lost 2 bases and J lost 2; bases outside the gene matches: 6. This CDR3 has 15 amino acids. Germline-derived CDR1 and CDR2 are MNHNY and SVGAGI (reference sequence).

The chain carries TRBV7-8 and TRBJ2-5, with 9 bases identical to TRBD2. Germline V gives CDR1 SGHVS, CDR2 FQNEAQ. V dropped 5 bases and J dropped 4; count of bases not matched to a gene: 8. The CDR3 consists of 15 residues. CDR3 coding DNA: TGTGCCAGCAGCCCCCAGGGCGGGGGGGGAGAGACCCAGTACTTC. Translated, it gives CASSPQGGGGETQYF.

The rearrangement uses TRBV18 and TRBJ2-7; a possible D gene is TRBD2 (5 bases). The CDR3 loop spans 14 amino acids. The V gene lost 3 bases and the J gene lost 6 bases, with 15 bases spanning the gap. Looked up from germline, CDR1 is KGHSH and CDR2 is LQKENI. For the CDR3, the DNA is TGTGCCAGCTCACCGGACTGGACTTCCCGCGAGCAGTACTTC. It translates to CASSPDWTSREQYF.

Judged by abundance, this clone is medium-sized. The chain links TRBV25-1 to TRBJ2-7, with a weak D call TRBD2 (5 bases). Germline-derived CDR1 and CDR2 are MGHDK and SYGVNS. V lost 2 bases and J 3 bases, leaving 8 bases between the germline ends. The CDR3 consists of 13 residues. CDR3 residues: CASSEEGNYEQYF. CDR3 in DNA: TGTGCCAGCAGTGAAGAGGGCAACTACGAGCAGTACTTC.

Notes on this clone: One end of the junction does not line up with germline, which may come from a read error. This chain links TRBV5-4 with TRBJ2-7; D is uncertain. The CDR3 runs 12 residues. Germline lookup yields CDR1 SGHNT and CDR2 YYREEE (reference sequence). The CDR3: CASSRPSSEQYF. The CDR3 DNA reads TGTGCCAGCAGCCGCCCGTCCTCCGAGCAGTACTTC. Full variable domain (remainder filled in from reference TRBV5-4 and TRBJ2-7): ETGVTQSPTHLIKTRGQQVTLRCSSQSGHNTVSWYQQALGQGPQFIFQYYREEENGRGNFPPRFSGLQFPNYSSELNVNALELDDSALYLCASSRPSSEQYFGPGTRLTVT.

This clone has only a few counts. The genes are TRBV27 and TRBJ2-1, with 8 bases lining up with TRBD2. With V trimmed by 8 bases and J by 16 bases, 13 bases remained unmatched. The CDR3 is made up of 12 amino acids. Germline CDR1 is MNHEY and CDR2 is SMNVEV (reference sequence). The CDR3 protein is CASVALAGREFF. CDR3 nucleotides: TGTGCCAGCGTGGCCCTAGCGGGCAGGGAATTCTTC.

The gene calls are TRBV6-1 and TRBJ2-7; D remains unclear. V gave up 4 bases and J gave up 2 bases, with 18 bases separating them. Germline V CDR1 and CDR2: MNHNS, SASEGT. The CDR3 covers 16 residues. The CDR3 region is CASSAEARAATYEQYF. As DNA, the CDR3 is TGTGCCAGCAGTGCCGAGGCCCGGGCCGCCACCTACGAGCAGTACTTC.

CDR3 amino acids: CASSQVGAEMTDTQYF. Here the CDR3 DNA reads TGTGCCAGCAGCCAAGTTGGAGCGGAAATGACAGATACGCAGTATTTT. The rearrangement links TRBV4-2 to TRBJ2-3; the D gene is possibly TRBD2 (5 bases). V dropped 1 base and J dropped 3 bases, with 14 bases sitting between them. Germline assignment: CDR1 LGHNA and CDR2 YNFKEQ. The CDR3 spans 16 residues.

V is TRBV27 and J is TRBJ2-7; TRBD1 aligns across 9 bases. The trim removed 6 bases at V and 0 bases at J, leaving 3 bases unmatched. The CDR3 has 14 residues. Per the germline V gene, CDR1 is MNHEY and CDR2 is SMNVEV (reference sequence). The CDR3 reads CASRQGAGSYEQYF. CDR3 in DNA: TGTGCCAGCAGACAGGGGGCGGGCTCCTACGAGCAGTACTTC.

This clone was found a few times. The chain is built from TRBV2 and TRBJ2-7; 10 nucleotides align to TRBD1. Looked up from germline, CDR1 is SNHLY and CDR2 is FYNNEI. This CDR3 comprises 14 residues. V shed 7 bases, J shed 4 bases, and the junction held 7 bases outside the gene matches. The CDR3: CASTPRDRGYEQYF. The CDR3 bases are TGTGCCAGCACCCCGCGGGACAGGGGTTACGAGCAGTACTTC. The complete variable domain, with remaining parts taken from reference TRBV2 and TRBJ2-7, reads EPEVTQTPSHQVTQMGQEVILRCVPISNHLYFYWYRQILGQKVEFLVSFYNNEISEKSEIFDDQFSVERPDGSNFTLKIRSTKLEDSAMYFCASTPRDRGYEQYFGPGTRLTVT.

This clone was detected only once. This chain's CDR3 is CASARSTNEKLFF. The CDR3 coding sequence is TGTGCCAGCGCAAGATCAACTAATGAAAAACTGTTTTTT. The rearrangement links TRBV6-1 to TRBJ1-4, with unresolved D. Deletions cut 8 bases from V and 0 bases from J, with 7 bases between. Germline V gives CDR1 MNHNS, CDR2 SASEGT. This CDR3 comprises 13 residues.

V is TRBV19 and J is TRBJ1-5, with 11 bases lining up with TRBD1. Germline V gives CDR1 LNHDA, CDR2 SQIVND (reference sequence). CDR3 length equals 14 residues. Trimming took 5 bases from V and 8 from J; bases not matched to a gene: 5. CDR3 protein: CASSSGQGAKPQHF. DNA for the CDR3: TGTGCCAGTAGTTCCGGACAGGGGGCGAAGCCCCAGCATTTT. Full variable domain (remainder filled in from reference TRBV19 and TRBJ1-5): DGGITQSPKYLFRKEGQNVTLSCEQNLNHDAMYWYRQDPGQGLRLIYYSQIVNDFQKGDIAEGYSVSREKKESFPLTVTSAQKNPTAFYLCASSSGQGAKPQHFGDGTRLSIL.

The V call is TRBV6-4, the J call TRBJ2-2; 7 bases agree with TRBD2. CDR1 MRHNA and CDR2 SNTAGT come from the germline V gene. V lost 2 bases, J lost 1 base, and 7 bases stayed unmatched. The CDR3 is made up of 17 amino acids. CDR3 sequence (DNA): TGTGCCAGCAGTGACAAGGCTAGCGGAGTGAACACCGGGGAGCTGTTTTTT. Translation gives CASSDKASGVNTGELFF.

There are a few counts of this clone. The chain joins TRBV7-2 to TRBJ2-7; TRBD1 might be the D (6 bases). The CDR3 has 13 residues. Trimming shortened V by 5 bases and J by 2 bases, and 10 bases separated the two germline ends. The germline gives CDR1 SGHTA, CDR2 FQGNSA. CDR3 DNA: TGTGCCAGCAGCCGCAGGGGAGCCTACGAGCAGTACTTC. As protein: CASSRRGAYEQYF.

The J gene is TRBJ2-1, the V gene TRBV6-1; D is unclear. The germline V and J ends were trimmed by 4 bases and 0 bases, with 10 bases remaining between them. Germline CDR1 reads MNHNS; CDR2 reads SASEGT. CDR3 length: 15 residues. CDR3: CASSVEESSYNEQFF. DNA for the CDR3: TGTGCCAGCAGTGTAGAGGAGAGCTCCTACAATGAGCAGTTCTTC.

This chain connects TRBV6-1 to TRBJ2-3; TRBD2 is a possible D gene (5 bases). This CDR3 spans 13 amino acids. The germline V and J ends were trimmed by 5 bases and 6 bases, with 12 bases remaining between them. Germline V CDR1 and CDR2: MNHNS, SASEGT. CDR3 in amino acids: CASSPDYSDTQYF. The DNA for the CDR3 is TGTGCCAGCAGTCCAGACTATTCGGATACGCAGTATTTT.

CDR3 nucleotide sequence: TGTGCCAGCAGCCTTGCCTGGTCTGGAAACACCATATATTTT. This translates into CASSLAWSGNTIYF. The V and J genes are TRBV5-5 and TRBJ1-3; no clear D. CDR1 and CDR2 from the germline V gene are SGHKS and YYEKEE (reference sequence). Deletions cut 4 bases from V and 1 base from J, with 9 bases between. There are 14 residues in the CDR3.

The rearrangement uses TRBV4-1 and TRBJ2-5; a possible D gene is TRBD1 (6 bases). The CDR3 runs to 16 residues. CDR1 and CDR2 from the germline V gene are MGHRA and YSYEKL. Trimming left V 3 bases short and J 1 base short, with 15 bases between. The DNA of the CDR3 is TGCGCCAGCAGCCACTTCCCCCAGACAGGCCAAGAGACCCAGTACTTC. This sequence encodes CASSHFPQTGQETQYF.

This clone occurred once. This chain uses TRBV14 with TRBJ2-1; D is unresolved. Germline lookup yields CDR1 SGHDN and CDR2 FVKESK. CDR3 length: 16 residues. Trimming took 2 bases from V and 0 from J, leaving 11 bases between them. The CDR3 is CASSQLAASSYNEQFF. As DNA, the CDR3 is TGTGCCAGCAGCCAACTGGCGGCCAGCTCCTACAATGAGCAGTTCTTC.

The chain carries TRBV19 and TRBJ2-2; no clear D gene. The CDR3 has 17 residues. V was cut by 3 bases and J by 1 base, with 15 bases left in between. Germline V lookup: CDR1 LNHDA, CDR2 SQIVND (reference sequence). This chain's CDR3 is CASSIGPLGGNTGELFF. The CDR3, as DNA: TGTGCCAGTAGTATCGGGCCCCTCGGCGGGAACACCGGGGAGCTGTTTTTT.

The chain carries TRBV7-7 and TRBJ2-7; D possibly uses TRBD1 or TRBD2 (5 bases each). The CDR3 sequence is 13 residues long. Trimming removed 5 bases at V and 3 bases at J, with 11 bases between. Germline CDR1 SSHAT, CDR2 FNYEAQ (reference sequence). CDR3 residues: CASSPGRDYEQYF. The CDR3 region has the DNA TGTGCCAGCAGCCCGGGACGGGACTACGAGCAGTACTTC.

Here the CDR3 reads CASSDTGTSGINEQFF. In DNA form, the CDR3 reads TGTGCCAGCAGCGACACTGGGACTAGCGGGATTAATGAGCAGTTCTTC. V gene TRBV6-4 combines with J gene TRBJ2-1; 13 nucleotides match TRBD2. The CDR3 sequence is 16 residues long. The ends lost 6 bases at V and 7 bases at J; junction bases unmatched: 9. Germline values: CDR1 MRHNA, CDR2 SNTAGT.

The rearrangement uses TRBV29-1 and TRBJ2-7; D not resolved. Trimming removed 4 bases at V and 1 base at J, with 8 bases between. The CDR3 sequence is 12 residues long. Germline-derived CDR1 and CDR2 are SQVTM and ANQGSEA. CDR3 coding DNA: TGCAGCGTTGCCACTGGATCCTACGAGCAGTACTTC. It specifies CSVATGSYEQYF.